This T cell receptor beta chain was captured by sequencing in a study of T cells in women clearing cervical HPV infection. As for the study in general: Cases: HPV16-related CIN3 or worse on histology, a couple of invasive cancers. Blood came at first lesion visit for cases, post-clearance for controls. Study observations and caveats: CIN3+ cases had significantly higher TCR richness than controls; evenness did not differ.

The length of the CDR3 is 15 residues. Germline CDR1 reads LNHDA; CDR2 reads SQIVND (reference sequence). V lost 4 bases and J 6 bases, leaving 16 bases between the germline ends. Remarks on this clone: No antigen is known for it. Read coverage stops 3 residues before the CDR3 terminus; the germline J gene supplies the remainder.

The method was immunoSEQ multiplex PCR; TCRdb's version includes in-frame clones alone and lacks a portion of them. Found here are about 33,000 clones; the top ten clones hold roughly 3.5%. This chain uses TRBV19 with TRBJ1-5, with D perhaps matching TRBD1 (6 bases). The clonotype comes from a woman between 18 and 70 years old with a cervical HPV16 infection that either progressed to CIN3+ or cleared (not recorded which). The sequencing sample was made of blood buffy coat. CDR3 DNA, as far as it was read: TGTGCCAGTAGTACCATAGACAGGTCCGGTCAGCCC. It translates to CASSTIDRSGQP. The complete CDR3 protein is CASSTIDRSGQPQHF.